Listed below are T cell receptor beta chains from one sample, sequenced in a study of blood T cells in healthy people across ages. TCRdb fed the 5' RACE reads into MiXCR, producing one record per CDR3 protein. The sample consists of about 1.8 million distinct CDR3 sequences, 40% to 55% of them appearing once. Source material: blood. The receptors originated from a woman aged 35 to 49 in good health. Each CDR3 is given with its conserved first and last residue.

CDR3 protein | J gene | V gene
CASSFWGEGQETQYF | NA | TRBV6-5
CASSQEGQPNYGYTF | TRBJ1-2 | TRBV4-1
CASSSYQGAWDEQYF | TRBJ2-7 | TRBV7-2
CASSFGSEVNIQYF | TRBJ2-4 | TRBV5-6
CASSQYRGRGTDTQYF | TRBJ2-3 | TRBV3-1
CASSQDQAGSFYNEQFF | TRBJ2-1 | TRBV25-1
CATRGGLSYEQYF | TRBJ2-7 | TRBV10-2
CASSLDSETYSGANVLTF | TRBJ2-6 | TRBV7-2
CASSSISGQVTYEQYF | NA | TRBV28
CASSLEPGLAVTDTQYF | TRBJ2-3 | TRBV28
CSARTGTGDKKLFF | TRBJ1-4 | TRBV20-1
CASTPGRGPYNEQFF | TRBJ2-1 | TRBV27
CASSATQGSQGETQYF | TRBJ2-5 | TRBV9
CSVADGPYGYTF | TRBJ1-2 | TRBV29-1
CACGGAGELFF | TRBJ2-2 | TRBV7-9